A selection of T cell receptor beta chains follows, all from one sample in a study of T-cell memory formation after mild COVID-19. TCRdb redid the calling of the 5' RACE reads with MiXCR, one entry per CDR3 protein. This table has about 350,000 distinct CDR3 sequences, about an eighth appearing once. The sequencing sample was made of PBMCs or a T cell subset sorted from them (not recorded which). These receptors were obtained from a man aged 18 to 29 who had mild COVID-19 (a few samples of this study predate the infection). Cell type and time point are not known. CDR3s include the opening cysteine and the closing phenylalanine or tryptophan. The D gene is left open where the match is weak. A row's size may be missing; if present it is once, few, many or a size class.

V gene	J gene	D gene	clone size	CDR3 protein	CDR3 DNA
TRBV5-6	TRBJ2-3	.	.	CASNTGTDTQYF	TGTGCCAGCAACACAGGCACAGATACGCAGTATTTT
TRBV20-1	TRBJ2-3	TRBD2	.	CSARREAPSGRTDTQYF	TGCAGTGCTAGAAGAGAAGCGCCTAGCGGACGCACAGATACGCAGTATTTT
TRBV6-6	TRBJ2-3	TRBD1	few	CASTDNRGNTDTQYF	TGTGCCAGCACGGATAACAGGGGGAACACAGATACGCAGTATTTT
TRBV20-1	TRBJ2-1	.	few	CSTFRASYNEQFF	TGCAGTACCTTTCGGGCCTCCTACAATGAGCAGTTCTTC
TRBV12-3/TRBV12-4	TRBJ1-6	.	few	CASRPFPGAASPLHF	TGTGCCAGCAGGCCCTTTCCGGGGGCCGCTTCACCCCTCCACTTT
TRBV6-2/TRBV6-3	TRBJ1-1	.	.	CASSYGESTEAFF	TGTGCCAGCAGTTACGGGGAAAGCACTGAAGCTTTCTTT
TRBV4-2	TRBJ1-2	.	.	CASSQVGNLPYGYTF	TGTGCCAGCAGCCAAGTAGGCAACTTGCCCTATGGCTACACCTTC
TRBV4-3	TRBJ2-4	.	few	CASSQVTGDPSNIQYF	TGCGCCAGCAGCCAAGTAACCGGGGACCCTTCTAACATTCAGTACTTC
TRBV28	TRBJ1-1	.	.	CASSFPPFLNTEAFF	TGTGCCAGCAGTTTTCCCCCCTTCCTCAACACTGAAGCTTTCTTT
TRBV20-1	TRBJ2-1	TRBD2	few	CSASSPGGTDHAIGEQFF	TGCAGTGCTTCCTCCCCGGGGGGGACGGACCACGCTATCGGGGAGCAGTTCTTC
TRBV11-2	TRBJ2-3	.	few	CASSALTDTQYF	TGTGCCAGCAGCGCGCTCACAGATACGCAGTATTTT
TRBV5-1	TRBJ1-5	.	many	CASSLSAGAVNQPQHF	TGCGCCAGCAGCTTGTCGGCAGGGGCCGTCAATCAGCCCCAGCATTTT
TRBV4-1	TRBJ1-1	.	few	CASSQEAGAEAFF	TGCGCCAGCAGCCAAGAAGCCGGCGCTGAAGCTTTCTTT
TRBV4-1	TRBJ1-4	.	few	CASSPAGGTNEKLFF	TGCGCCAGCAGCCCCGCCGGGGGGACTAATGAAAAACTGTTTTTT
TRBV29-1	TRBJ2-7	.	few	CSVELTGLETGEQYF	TGCAGCGTTGAATTGACTGGCTTGGAGACAGGCGAGCAGTACTTC
TRBV4-3	TRBJ1-1	.	few	CASRIQGENTEAFF	TGCGCCAGCAGGATCCAGGGCGAGAACACTGAAGCTTTCTTT
TRBV24-1	TRBJ1-2	.	.	CATSDPLHGYTF	TGTGCCACCAGTGATCCCTTACATGGCTACACCTTC
TRBV3-1	TRBJ2-5	.	few	CASSQPSRVGYQETQYF	TGTGCCAGCAGCCAGCCCTCTCGCGTTGGCTACCAAGAGACCCAGTACTTC
TRBV7-2	TRBJ1-6	.	few	CASSLVAGPGSSLHF	TGTGCCAGCAGCTTAGTGGCAGGTCCGGGTTCTTCCCTCCACTTT
TRBV5-4	TRBJ1-1	TRBD1	.	CASSGPRDSNTEAFF	TGTGCCAGCAGCGGTCCCCGGGACAGTAACACTGAAGCTTTCTTT
TRBV11-2	TRBJ1-1	TRBD1	.	CASSWGTGATEAFF	TGTGCCAGCAGCTGGGGGACAGGGGCCACTGAAGCTTTCTTT
TRBV11-2	TRBJ2-5	.	.	CASSLPRLGETQYF	TGTGCCAGCAGCCTTCCACGACTAGGGGAGACCCAGTACTTC
TRBV7-9	TRBJ2-3	.	few	CASMLRRTDTQYF	TGTGCCAGCATGCTTCGGCGCACAGATACGCAGTATTTT